These 25 T cell receptor beta chains originate from one sample sequenced in a study of T cell responses to AZD1222 COVID-19 vaccine. Clones were read by immunoSEQ multiplex PCR, and TCRdb kept only the in-frame ones, dropping some. The table records some 140,000 clones, roughly 91% of them present only once. Source: peripheral blood, taken 28 days after the second AZD1222 dose. The receptors come from an adult who received the AZD1222 COVID-19 vaccine.

The chain recombines TRBV6-5 with TRBJ1-1, with D perhaps TRBD1 (5 bases). Germline CDR1 is MNHEY and CDR2 is SVGAGI. The CDR3 sequence is 13 residues long. The V and J ends lost 5 bases and 4 bases respectively, with 11 bases between them. The CDR3 loop is CASSSRAVTEAFF. The CDR3 nucleotides read TGTGCCAGCAGTAGCAGGGCAGTCACTGAAGCTTTCTTT.

This clone was found once. The V and J genes are TRBV30 and TRBJ1-5, with TRBD1 as a possible D gene (6 bases). Germline CDR1 is GTSNPN and CDR2 is SVGIG (reference sequence). The V gene lost 1 base and the J gene lost 5 bases, with 15 bases spanning the gap. This CDR3 region has 15 residues. CDR3 DNA sequence: TGTGCCTGGAGTGATTGGACAGCGACTGATCAGCCCCAGCATTTT. It translates to CAWSDWTATDQPQHF.

This chain joins TRBV5-4 and TRBJ2-1; a weak D match, TRBD2 (6 bases). V lost 5 bases to trimming and J lost 7 bases, with 13 bases between them. Germline V CDR1 and CDR2: SGHNT, YYREEE (reference sequence). This CDR3 comprises 13 residues. As DNA, the CDR3 is TGTGCCAGCAGTTTAGGGGAGGAGAATGAGCAGTTCTTC. It yields the protein CASSLGEENEQFF.

The rearrangement joins TRBV3-1 (or the pseudogene TRBV3-2) to TRBJ1-2, with a weak D call TRBD1 (6 bases). V lost 0 bases and J 6 bases, leaving 11 bases between the germline ends. CDR3 length: 14 amino acids. Germline V CDR1 and CDR2: LGHDT, YNNKEL (reference sequence). This chain's CDR3 is CASSQDRGRHGYTF. The DNA for the CDR3 is TGTGCCAGCAGCCAAGACAGGGGAAGGCATGGCTACACCTTC.

The CDR3 DNA reads TGTGCCACCAGCAGGCGGACCCGAGCGCATTCCACAGATACGCAGTATTTT. Translating gives CATSRRTRAHSTDTQYF. This chain uses TRBV15 with TRBJ2-3; D gene uncertain. Germline V CDR1 and CDR2: LNHNV, YYDKDF (reference sequence). The V gene lost 3 bases and the J gene lost 2 bases, with 18 bases spanning the gap. The CDR3 consists of 17 residues.

The chain links TRBV18 to TRBJ1-1; no firm D call. The CDR3 consists of 15 residues. Germline CDR1 KGHSH, CDR2 LQKENI. V was shortened by 2 bases and J by 4 bases, with 14 bases between the two germline ends. For the CDR3, the DNA is TGTGCCAGCTCACCAGTAGCGGGTTCGGTCACTGAAGCTTTCTTT. Residues: CASSPVAGSVTEAFF.

The rearrangement uses TRBV7-2 and TRBJ2-3; tentatively, D is TRBD1 (7 bases). The ends were cut back, 3 bases at V and 4 bases at J, with 14 bases in the middle. CDR3 length equals 15 residues. The germline CDR1 and CDR2 sequences are SGHTA and FQGNSA. This chain's CDR3 is CASSLGQTSADTQYF. The CDR3 DNA sequence: TGTGCCAGCAGCTTGGGACAGACTAGTGCAGATACGCAGTATTTT.

The CDR3 coding sequence is TGTGCCAGCTCACCGTTATGGGACAGGGGGAGAACTGAAGCTTTCTTT. Protein: CASSPLWDRGRTEAFF. The chain has TRBV18 and TRBJ1-1; 11 bases fit TRBD1. V was pared by 3 bases and J by 5 bases, with 8 bases of the junction left unmatched. This CDR3 comprises 16 residues. Germline V gene sequence: CDR1 KGHSH, CDR2 LQKENI.

J is TRBJ1-5 and V is TRBV10-2; a possible D gene is TRBD1 (6 bases). The germline V and J ends were trimmed by 3 bases and 6 bases, with 6 bases remaining between them. Germline-derived CDR1 and CDR2 are WSHSY and SAAADI. The CDR3 loop spans 12 amino acids. The DNA for the CDR3 is TGCGCCAGCAGTGAAGGGGGTCAGCCCCAGCATTTT. Translating gives CASSEGGQPQHF.

This chain joins TRBV19 and TRBJ2-1; 13 bases are shared with TRBD2. The CDR3 has 15 amino acids. Trimming at V came to 4 bases and at J to 5 bases, leaving 2 bases not matched to a gene. The germline V gene encodes CDR1 LNHDA and CDR2 SQIVND (reference sequence). The CDR3 DNA reads as TGTGCCAGTAGTACGGGACTAGCGGGGAACAATGAGCAGTTCTTC. It yields the protein CASSTGLAGNNEQFF. Full variable domain (remainder filled in from reference TRBV19 and TRBJ2-1): DGGITQSPKYLFRKEGQNVTLSCEQNLNHDAMYWYRQDPGQGLRLIYYSQIVNDFQKGDIAEGYSVSREKKESFPLTVTSAQKNPTAFYLCASSTGLAGNNEQFFGPGTRLTVL.

J is TRBJ2-7 and V is TRBV5-1; 9 nucleotides agree with TRBD1. V was pared by 4 bases and J by 4 bases, with 9 bases of the junction left unmatched. Germline CDR1 reads SGHRS; CDR2 reads YFSETQ. The CDR3 is 15 residues long. In nucleotides, the CDR3 is TGCGCCAGCAGCGCCCGGACAGGGGAACTTTACGAGCAGTACTTC. Residues: CASSARTGELYEQYF.

On this clone: This CDR3 is also generated by other DNA sequences in the sample. Written as DNA, the CDR3 is TGTGCCAGCAGTCTTAGACCAAATTCACCCCTCCACTTT. Translation: CASSLRPNSPLHF. The chain combines TRBV28 with TRBJ1-6; D not resolved. Germline V gene lookup returns CDR1 MDHEN and CDR2 SYDVKM. The CDR3 consists of 13 residues. V lost 5 bases and J lost 7, with 9 bases in between. Together with reference TRBV28 and TRBJ1-6, the CDR3 gives the full variable domain: DVKVTQSSRYLVKRTGEKVFLECVQDMDHENMFWYRQDPGLGLRLIYFSYDVKMKEKGDIPEGYSVSREKKERFSLILESASTNQTSMYLCASSLRPNSPLHFGNGTRLTVT.

The rearrangement uses TRBV6-5 and TRBJ1-1, with D perhaps TRBD1 (6 bases). The germline V gene has CDR1 MNHEY and CDR2 SVGAGI. V was pared by 7 bases and J by 0 bases, with 12 bases between. CDR3 size: 14 residues. CDR3 protein: CASKRDNLNTEAFF. The CDR3 DNA reads as TGTGCCAGCAAGCGGGACAACTTGAACACTGAAGCTTTCTTT.

The V and J genes are TRBV5-1 and TRBJ2-1, with 8 bases fitting TRBD1. V dropped 4 bases and J dropped 8; count of bases not matched to a gene: 8. The CDR3 runs to 14 residues. Germline loops: CDR1 SGHRS, CDR2 YFSETQ. The DNA of the CDR3 is TGCGCCAGCAGCGCCAGGACAGGGAATGATGAGCAGTTCTTC. Translated, it gives CASSARTGNDEQFF.

The rearrangement links TRBV14 to TRBJ2-2, with D uncertain. V shed 4 bases and J shed 0 bases, with 6 bases lying between them. The length of the CDR3 is 14 residues. CDR1 and CDR2 (germline): SGHDN, FVKESK. In DNA, the CDR3 is TGTGCCAGCAGCCGAAACTCGAACACCGGGGAGCTGTTTTTT. Its translation: CASSRNSNTGELFF.

The gene calls are TRBV4-3 and TRBJ2-1; D is unclear. The CDR3 consists of 15 residues. Germline CDR1 and CDR2: LGHNA and YSLEER. Trimming stripped 4 bases from V and 2 bases from J, with 12 bases between. This chain's CDR3 is CASSPTASPYNEQFF. For the CDR3, the DNA is TGCGCCAGCAGCCCGACGGCGTCGCCCTACAATGAGCAGTTCTTC.

This chain connects TRBV9 to TRBJ2-2, with 10 bases that match TRBD1. Germline V lookup: CDR1 SGDLS, CDR2 YYNGEE. With 0 bases clipped from V and 7 bases from J, the junction kept 9 bases outside the gene matches. This CDR3 is 17 amino acids long. The CDR3, as DNA: TGTGCCAGCAGCGTAGATGTGACAGGGGGCTTGAACGGGGAGCTGTTTTTT. Its translation: CASSVDVTGGLNGELFF.

The J gene is TRBJ1-5, the V gene TRBV7-8; no clear D gene. The CDR3 contains 15 residues. Germline lookup yields CDR1 SGHVS and CDR2 FQNEAQ. The ends were cut back, 1 base at V and 4 bases at J, with 11 bases in the middle. The CDR3 coding sequence is TGTGCCAGCAGCTTAGGGGCCAGCTTTAATCAGCCCCAGCATTTT. Translating it yields CASSLGASFNQPQHF. The full variable domain, rest sourced from reference TRBV7-8 and TRBJ1-5, is GAGVSQSPRYKVAKRGQDVALRCDPISGHVSLFWYQQALGQGPEFLTYFQNEAQLDKSGLPSDRFFAERPEGSVSTLKIQRTQQEDSAVYLCASSLGASFNQPQHFGDGTRLSIL.

This rearrangement joins TRBV2 to TRBJ1-2, with D perhaps TRBD1 (6 bases). V gave up 3 bases and J gave up 5 bases, with 10 bases separating them. Germline CDR1 reads SNHLY; CDR2 reads FYNNEI. This CDR3 is built from 13 residues. CDR3 in DNA: TGTGCCAGCAGTGAGATCAGGGGATATGGCTACACCTTC. Encoded protein: CASSEIRGYGYTF.

The V and J genes are TRBV12-3 or TRBV12-4 and TRBJ2-1; D uncertain. The CDR3 is 12 residues long. Trimming left V 2 bases short and J 9 bases short, with 8 bases between. DNA of the CDR3: TGTGCCAGCAGTTTACAATTGGTTGAGCAGTTCTTC. Translating it yields CASSLQLVEQFF.

The chain joins TRBV19 to TRBJ1-2, with D unclear. The V gene lost 4 bases and the J gene lost 5 bases, with 17 bases spanning the gap. Germline CDR1 LNHDA, CDR2 SQIVND (reference sequence). The CDR3 spans 15 residues. CDR3 coding DNA: TGTGCCAGTAGTACTTCCGCTACAGCGCTTTATGGCTACACCTTC. Translation gives CASSTSATALYGYTF. Supplemented by reference TRBV19 and TRBJ1-2, the full variable domain reads DGGITQSPKYLFRKEGQNVTLSCEQNLNHDAMYWYRQDPGQGLRLIYYSQIVNDFQKGDIAEGYSVSREKKESFPLTVTSAQKNPTAFYLCASSTSATALYGYTFGSGTRLTVV.

The chain joins TRBV19 to TRBJ1-5; weak D call: TRBD1 (6 bases). V was pared by 7 bases and J by 2 bases, with 9 bases between. Germline loops: CDR1 LNHDA, CDR2 SQIVND (reference sequence). The CDR3 sequence is 13 residues long. The CDR3 DNA follows: TGTGCCAGTACACAGGGCGGCAATCAGCCCCAGCATTTT. Translation gives CASTQGGNQPQHF.

V and J are TRBV28 and TRBJ1-4, with D unclear. Germline V gives CDR1 MDHEN, CDR2 SYDVKM. V dropped 3 bases and J dropped 8 bases, with 16 bases sitting between them. This CDR3 is built from 15 residues. In DNA, the CDR3 is TGTGCCAGCAGTTTCAGGTCGGATGGGAAAGAAAAACTGTTTTTT. This gives the protein CASSFRSDGKEKLFF. The complete variable domain, with remaining parts taken from reference TRBV28 and TRBJ1-4, reads DVKVTQSSRYLVKRTGEKVFLECVQDMDHENMFWYRQDPGLGLRLIYFSYDVKMKEKGDIPEGYSVSREKKERFSLILESASTNQTSMYLCASSFRSDGKEKLFFGSGTQLSVL.

This chain joins TRBV10-3 and TRBJ1-1; the D gene is possibly TRBD1 (6 bases). The CDR3 totals 14 residues. CDR1 is ENHRY, CDR2 SYGVKD, per germline. Deletions cut 4 bases from V and 1 base from J, with 10 bases between. The CDR3 loop reads CAISAVGGNTEAFF. CDR3 sequence (DNA): TGTGCCATCAGTGCAGTAGGGGGGAACACTGAAGCTTTCTTT.

This chain joins TRBV5-1 and TRBJ2-7; D is tentatively TRBD1 or TRBD2 (5 bases each). Germline loops: CDR1 SGHRS, CDR2 YFSETQ. The V end lost 0 bases, the J end lost 0 bases, and 16 bases lay between the germline ends. The CDR3 consists of 17 residues. CDR3 protein: CASSLGGGQVYSYEQYF. CDR3 nucleotide sequence: TGCGCCAGCAGCTTGGGGGGCGGGCAGGTATACTCCTACGAGCAGTACTTC. Full variable domain (missing parts from reference TRBV5-1 and TRBJ2-7): KAGVTQTPRYLIKTRGQQVTLSCSPISGHRSVSWYQQTPGQGLQFLFEYFSETQRNKGNFPGRFSGRQFSNSRSEMNVSTLELGDSALYLCASSLGGGQVYSYEQYFGPGTRLTVT.